One sample yielded the 7 T cell receptor beta chains listed below, sequenced in a study of cytomegalovirus exposure and HLA in healthy donors. Profiled with immunoSEQ multiplex PCR; TCRdb holds only in-frame clones, not every one. This table holds about 89,000 clones, roughly 83% found once. The specimen sequenced was PBMCs. These receptors originate from a woman aged 18 to 35 in good health and CMV-seropositive.

The chain carries TRBV15 and TRBJ2-1, with 9 bases that match TRBD2. V gave up 3 bases and J gave up 1 base; unmatched junction bases: 4. Germline loops: CDR1 LNHNV, CDR2 YYDKDF (reference sequence). The CDR3 loop spans 16 amino acids. CDR3 DNA: TGTGCCACCAGCAGGGGAAGCGGGGGGTCCTACAATGAGCAGTTCTTC. Translating it yields CATSRGSGGSYNEQFF.

The rearrangement uses TRBV28 and TRBJ2-1; D is unclear. The CDR3 runs to 12 residues. Germline V gene sequence: CDR1 MDHEN, CDR2 SYDVKM. Trimming took off 5 bases at V and 5 bases at J, with 7 bases between the two ends. For the CDR3, the DNA is TGTGCCAGCAGTCCCCCCGACAATGAGCAGTTCTTC. It yields the protein CASSPPDNEQFF. The whole variable domain, remainder taken from reference TRBV28 and TRBJ2-1, is DVKVTQSSRYLVKRTGEKVFLECVQDMDHENMFWYRQDPGLGLRLIYFSYDVKMKEKGDIPEGYSVSREKKERFSLILESASTNQTSMYLCASSPPDNEQFFGPGTRLTVL.

The gene calls are TRBV9 and TRBJ1-2; weak D call: TRBD1 (6 bases). This CDR3 spans 14 amino acids. The germline CDR1 and CDR2 sequences are SGDLS and YYNGEE. V lost 3 bases and J lost 6, with 15 bases in between. CDR3 in amino acids: CASSALTGSNGYTF. DNA of the CDR3: TGTGCCAGCAGCGCGTTAACAGGGTCCAATGGCTACACCTTC.

This clone was seen once. This chain connects TRBV6-5 to TRBJ2-2; D remains unclear. V was cut by 2 bases and J by 1 base, with 5 bases left in between. The germline gives CDR1 MNHEY, CDR2 SVGAGI. This CDR3 has 14 amino acids. The CDR3, as DNA: TGTGCCAGCAGTTACAGACAGAACACCGGGGAGCTGTTTTTT. Amino acid sequence: CASSYRQNTGELFF.

The genes are TRBV5-1 and TRBJ1-1, with D tentatively TRBD1 (6 bases). Trimming took 1 base from V and 6 from J, leaving 10 bases between them. Germline lookup yields CDR1 SGHRS and CDR2 YFSETQ. This CDR3 is 13 amino acids long. CDR3 in amino acids: CASSLSGGPEAFF. The CDR3 region has the DNA TGCGCCAGCAGCTTGTCTGGGGGCCCTGAAGCTTTCTTT.

The CDR3 DNA reads TGTGCCAGTAGTCCAGGCGGGGGCTCCTATAATTCACCCCTCCACTTT. It is translated as CASSPGGGSYNSPLHF. The chain uses TRBV19 and TRBJ1-6; D perhaps matches TRBD1 (5 bases). Germline assignment: CDR1 LNHDA and CDR2 SQIVND (reference sequence). The V end lost 5 bases, the J end lost 0 bases, and 11 bases lay between the germline ends. The length of the CDR3 is 16 residues.

The genes are TRBV4-2 and TRBJ1-5, with D maybe TRBD1 (6 bases). CDR1 is LGHNA and CDR2 is YNFKEQ in the germline V gene. Between the trimmed V and J ends, which lost 1 base and 6 bases, there was a span of 19 bases. The CDR3 runs to 17 residues. The CDR3 nucleotides are TGTGCCAGCAGCCAAGGCTCGGGTTCCAGGGGTGGTCAGCCCCAGCATTTT. Translation gives CASSQGSGSRGGQPQHF.